This TCR beta chain was retrieved from a study of blood T cell repertoires in COVID-19. Background on the study: PBMCs, B-cell-depleted T cells, or T cells provided the cDNA or gDNA that made up the material.

The CDR3 spans 15 residues. CDR1 SGHDN and CDR2 FVKESK come from the germline V gene. V was pared by 2 bases and J by 2 bases, with 11 bases between. Authors' processing steps: Cell counts per sample came from amplifying reference gene primers. TCRdb's table, derived via immunoSEQ multiplex PCR, lists solely in-frame clones and lacks some. Clonal size and the V and J genes are those of that table, whereas D and trimming came from the DNA. Among some 160,000 clones, about 80% were seen once, and the ten largest hold approximately 3%. The material sequenced was PBMCs or T cells enriched from blood (not recorded which). This chain connects TRBV14 to TRBJ2-3; a weak D match, TRBD1 (6 bases). The receptor's source is a woman in her sixties or seventies who had recovered from COVID-19. The chain's CDR3 is CASSQSDRHTDTQYF. Written as DNA, the CDR3 is TGTGCCAGCAGCCAAAGCGACAGGCACACAGATACGCAGTATTTT.